This is a list of T cell receptor beta chains from one sample in a study of tumor-infiltrating lymphocytes in oesophageal squamous cell carcinoma. TCRdb re-derived calls from the PCR reads in MiXCR, one entry per CDR3 protein. The data show around 12,000 distinct CDR3 sequences, 51% seen once. The specimen was blood. These receptors were collected from a female donor with esophageal squamous cell carcinoma. Both conserved end residues are part of each CDR3. A D gene is named only where the DNA matches it firmly. Clone sizes are given selectively: once, few, many, or a class where the clone is expanded.

V	size	D	J	DNA	CDR3
TRBV10-3	few	NA	TRBJ2-5	TGTGCCATCAAAGCCCCAAGTTTGGGGACCCAGTACTTC	CAIKAPSLGTQYF
TRBV9	many	TRBD1	TRBJ2-5	TGTGCCAGCAGCGTAGGAGGGGGCGGGACCCAGTACTTC	CASSVGGGGTQYF
TRBV7-3	NA	NA	TRBJ2-1	TGTGCCAGCAGCTTACGGGCCCTCCAGGGAGGCAATGAGCAGTTCTTC	CASSLRALQGGNEQFF
TRBV19	NA	NA	TRBJ1-1	TGTGCCACCTCCAAAGGGGGGCTGTGGATGAACACTGAAGCTTTCTTT	CATSKGGLWMNTEAFF
TRBV25-1	medium-sized	NA	TRBJ1-6	TGTGCCAGCAGTGAACTTGAGAATTCACCCCTCCACTTT	CASSELENSPLHF
TRBV20-1	NA	TRBD1	TRBJ2-7	TGCAGTGCTAGCCCTCGGCAGGGGGCCACCTACGAGCAGTACTTC	CSASPRQGATYEQYF
TRBV7-4	NA	NA	TRBJ2-7	TGTGCCAGCAGCATGATCTCCAGTAACGAGCAGTACTTC	CASSMISSNEQYF
TRBV25-1	NA	NA	TRBJ2-1	TGTGCCAGCAGACCAAATTTGGGACCTACCGACTCCTACAATGAGCAGTTCTTC	CASRPNLGPTDSYNEQFF
TRBV14	many	NA	TRBJ2-7	TGTGCCAGCAGCCTCCAGGGCTACGAGCAGTACTTC	CASSLQGYEQYF
TRBV10-1	medium-sized	NA	TRBJ2-1	TGCGCCAGCAGTGAGAGCGGAACCTACAATGAGCAGTTCTTC	CASSESGTYNEQFF
TRBV12-3/TRBV12-4	NA	TRBD1	TRBJ2-5	TGTGCCAGCAGACCGACAGGGCGCGGAGAGACCCAGTACTTC	CASRPTGRGETQYF
TRBV5-1	medium-sized	TRBD1	TRBJ2-6	TGCGCCAGCAGCTTGAAGACAGGGGGCGCTTCTGGGGCCAACGTCCTGACTTTC	CASSLKTGGASGANVLTF
TRBV7-3	NA	NA	TRBJ2-7	TGTGCCAGCAGTCCTCGCGAGGCGGAAGGCGATGAGCAGTACTTC	CASSPREAEGDEQYF
TRBV7-6	NA	NA	TRBJ2-7	TGTGCCAGCAGCTTAGCGGTTGGTAGCAACTACGAGCAGTACTTC	CASSLAVGSNYEQYF
TRBV18	many	NA	TRBJ2-7	TGTGCCAGCTCAGACCGGAAATTATCCTACGAGCAGTACTTC	CASSDRKLSYEQYF
TRBV6-1	many	NA	TRBJ1-1	TGTGCCAGCTCGACTCCCCAGGGAGATCCTGAAGCTTTCTTT	CASSTPQGDPEAFF
TRBV7-9	large	TRBD2	TRBJ2-2	TGTGCCAGCAGCTTCGGACTAGCGGGAGGAAGCACCGGGGAGCTGTTTTTT	CASSFGLAGGSTGELFF
TRBV7-8	NA	NA	TRBJ2-7	TGTGCCAGCAGCTTATCTAGGACCTACGAGCAGTACTTC	CASSLSRTYEQYF
TRBV6-1	NA	NA	TRBJ1-3	TGTGCCAGCAGCCGAGAGGGTGGAAACACCATATATTTT	CASSREGGNTIYF
TRBV29-1	few	TRBD2	TRBJ2-5	TGCAGCGTTGATGGGCTAGCGGGGGGAGAGACCCAGTACTTC	CSVDGLAGGETQYF
TRBV6-1	medium-sized	NA	TRBJ1-4	TGTGCCAGCAGTAGAAACAGGGCGCCTAATGAAAAACTGTTTTTT	CASSRNRAPNEKLFF
TRBV11-2	few	NA	TRBJ2-2	TGTGCCAGCAGCCGCGGGTACACCGGGGAGCTGTTTTTT	CASSRGYTGELFF
TRBV11-2	once	TRBD1	TRBJ2-5	TGTGCCAGCAGCGCGGCCGGGACAGCAAAAGAGACCCAGTACTTC	CASSAAGTAKETQYF
TRBV5-5	NA	NA	TRBJ2-1	TGTGCCAGCAGCTTGGACGGCAGGCGTTCGATAGATAATTCACCCCTCCACTTC	CASSLDGRRSIDNSPLHF
TRBV11-3	NA	NA	TRBJ2-7	TGTGCCAGCAGCTCGGGGCCCACCTACGAGCAGTACTTC	CASSSGPTYEQYF
TRBV28	NA	NA	TRBJ2-3	TGTGCCAGCAGCCTCCGAGCGCGGAGTAGGACAGATACGCAGTATTTT	CASSLRARSRTDTQYF
TRBV11-1	once	NA	TRBJ2-5	TGTGCCAGCAGCTTAGGGGCAGGGTCCGTGTTGAATGAGCAGTACTTC	CASSLGAGSVLNEQYF
TRBV7-6	few	NA	TRBJ2-5	TGTGCCAGCCGATTCCCCGCCCAGTACTTC	CASRFPAQYF
TRBV19	NA	TRBD2	TRBJ2-7	TGTGCCAGTAGTATAATAGTCGGTAGCGGGGGCCACAATGAGCAGTACTTC	CASSIIVGSGGHNEQYF
TRBV7-3	NA	TRBD2	TRBJ2-3	TGTGCCAATACGGGACTAGCGGGAGCAGATACGCAGTATTTT	CANTGLAGADTQYF
TRBV5-4	once	NA	TRBJ2-5	TGTGCCAGCAGCTTGTCTGTGTATGGGCAAGAGACCCAGTACTTC	CASSLSVYGQETQYF
TRBV12-3/TRBV12-4	few	NA	TRBJ2-1	TGTGCCAGCAGTACGTCCGGGTACTACAATGAGCAGTTCTTC	CASSTSGYYNEQFF
TRBV6-1	few	TRBD1	TRBJ2-1	TGTGCCAGCAGCTCCGGGACAGGGGAATACAATGAGCAGTTCTTC	CASSSGTGEYNEQFF
TRBV7-6	NA	NA	TRBJ2-5	TGTGCCAGCAGCTTAGCCGACGGGAATGAGCAGTACTTC	CASSLADGNEQYF
TRBV19	NA	NA	TRBJ2-3	TGTGCCACGAAGCGCGGGGGCCCCCCAGATACGCAGTATTTT	CATKRGGPPDTQYF
TRBV11-2	medium-sized	TRBD1	TRBJ2-5	TGTGCCAGCAGCTTAAGTTGGGGGGGACAGGGTATGGAGACCCAGTACTTC	CASSLSWGGQGMETQYF
TRBV7-2	NA	TRBD1	TRBJ1-2	TGTGCCAGTTCTCCGGGACAGGGACGCTATGGCTACACCTTC	CASSPGQGRYGYTF
TRBV7-3	NA	NA	TRBJ2-1	TGTGCCAGCAGCTTAACTAGGGACAATGAGCAGTTCTTC	CASSLTRDNEQFF
TRBV12-3/TRBV12-4	NA	NA	TRBJ2-1	TGTGCCAGCAGTTATGGCTACAATGAGCAGTTCTTC	CASSYGYNEQFF
TRBV7-3	NA	NA	TRBJ2-1	TGTGCCAGCAGCTTAGTGGGAACCTCCTACAATGAGCAGTTCTTC	CASSLVGTSYNEQFF
TRBV7-8	NA	NA	TRBJ2-1	TGTGCCAGCAGCTTAGTTCGGGGGAATGAGCAGTTCTTC	CASSLVRGNEQFF
TRBV6-1	medium-sized	NA	TRBJ1-1	TGTGCCAGCAGTGTTTCACAGGGTTTAGCTGAAGCTTTCTTT	CASSVSQGLAEAFF
TRBV7-2	NA	NA	TRBJ2-3	TGTGCCAGCAGCCCCCCTGGAACAGATACGCAGTATTTT	CASSPPGTDTQYF
TRBV7-3	NA	NA	TRBJ2-1	TGTGCCAGCAGCCCAACAAGTGGTGAGCAGTTCTTC	CASSPTSGEQFF
TRBV11-1	NA	TRBD2	TRBJ2-1	TGTGCCAGCAGCTTTAGGGGGTTGCGCGGGGGGTCCTACAATGAGCAGTTCTTC	CASSFRGLRGGSYNEQFF